The rows below give T cell receptor beta chains drawn from one sample of a study of T cell changes during pregnancy in multiple sclerosis. The method was immunoSEQ multiplex PCR; TCRdb's version includes in-frame clones alone and lacks a portion of them. The sample lists about 46,000 clones; 75% to 95% were seen once. The material sequenced was CD8+ T cells from peripheral blood mononuclear cells, taken in the second trimester of pregnancy. These receptors originate from a female donor with multiple sclerosis, enrolled in a pregnancy study. Each CDR3 is given with its conserved first and last residue. A D gene is named only where the DNA matches it firmly. A row's size may be missing; if present it is once, few, many or a size class.

abundance	d_gene	v_gene	j_gene	CDR3aa	CDR3nt
NA	TRBD1	TRBV9	TRBJ1-6	CASSAGDRSSYNSPLHF	TGTGCCAGCAGCGCTGGGGACAGAAGCTCCTATAATTCACCCCTCCACTTT
NA	TRBD2	TRBV19	TRBJ2-1	CASSIQAGGRDEQFF	TGTGCCAGTAGTATCCAAGCGGGGGGTCGGGATGAGCAGTTCTTC
NA	NA	TRBV21-1	TRBJ2-7	CASSKPKGTGGTYEQYF	TGTGCCAGCAGCAAACCAAAGGGGACAGGGGGAACCTACGAGCAGTACTTC
NA	TRBD1	TRBV9	TRBJ2-5	CASSQGQGIQETQYF	TGTGCCAGCAGCCAGGGACAGGGCATCCAAGAGACCCAGTACTTC
NA	NA	TRBV13	TRBJ1-1	CASSPRQPWAFF	TGTGCCAGCAGCCCCCGACAGCCCTGGGCTTTCTTT
NA	TRBD1	TRBV19	TRBJ1-2	CASSIPGTAHYGYTF	TGTGCCAGTAGTATCCCCGGGACAGCCCATTATGGCTACACCTTC
NA	NA	TRBV2	TRBJ2-3	CASSVNTRSTDTQYF	TGTGCCAGCAGCGTGAACACACGAAGCACAGATACGCAGTATTTT
NA	TRBD1	TRBV7-9	TRBJ2-3	CASSSDRQGARNTDTQYF	TGTGCCAGCAGCTCCGACCGACAGGGGGCTCGGAACACAGATACGCAGTATTTT
NA	TRBD2	TRBV4-1	TRBJ2-7	CASSQEAQSGGVEQYF	TGCGCCAGCAGCCAAGAAGCCCAGAGCGGGGGGGTCGAGCAGTACTTC
NA	TRBD2	TRBV27	TRBJ2-1	CASSLWGGNEQFF	TGTGCCAGCAGTTTATGGGGGGGCAATGAGCAGTTCTTC
NA	NA	TRBV19	TRBJ1-1	CASSIPRGTEAFF	TGTGCCAGTAGTATACCCAGGGGTACTGAAGCTTTCTTT
NA	NA	TRBV4-1	TRBJ2-7	CASSQDLLYSGYEQYF	TGCGCCAGCAGCCAAGATCTTCTTTATTCGGGATACGAGCAGTACTTC
NA	TRBD1	TRBV13	TRBJ1-2	CASSPGTGVTNNYGYTF	TGTGCCAGCAGCCCGGGGACAGGGGTAACCAATAACTATGGCTACACCTTC
NA	NA	TRBV27	TRBJ2-3	CASSLGGPYTDTQYF	TGTGCCAGCAGTTTGGGTGGGCCTTACACAGATACGCAGTATTTT
NA	NA	TRBV7-9	TRBJ1-2	CASSIEGGKHYGYTF	TGTGCCAGCAGCATTGAAGGGGGAAAGCACTATGGCTACACCTTC
NA	NA	TRBV13	TRBJ1-4	CASTIGRHEKLFF	TGTGCCAGTACGATTGGGCGCCATGAAAAACTGTTTTTT
NA	NA	TRBV5-4	TRBJ2-7	CASSWSQGIREQYF	TGTGCCAGCAGCTGGAGTCAGGGAATTCGCGAGCAGTACTTC
NA	TRBD2	TRBV4-2	TRBJ2-1	CASSQEAGDFNEQFF	TGTGCCAGCAGCCAAGAGGCGGGGGATTTCAATGAGCAGTTCTTC
NA	NA	TRBV9	TRBJ2-2	CASSAFYETGELFF	TGTGCCAGCAGCGCCTTCTACGAAACCGGGGAGCTGTTTTTT
NA	NA	TRBV7-6	TRBJ2-7	CASSLAEGNEQYF	TGTGCCAGCAGCTTAGCAGAGGGTAACGAGCAGTACTTC
NA	TRBD2	TRBV19	TRBJ2-5	CASSIEGLAVTETQYF	TGTGCCAGTAGTATAGAGGGACTAGCGGTTACGGAGACCCAGTACTTC
NA	TRBD2	TRBV27	TRBJ2-7	CASSLEGGGALEQYF	TGTGCCAGCAGTTTAGAAGGCGGGGGGGCGTTAGAGCAGTACTTC
NA	NA	TRBV4-2	TRBJ2-5	CASSQETTQETQYF	TGTGCCAGCAGCCAAGAGACAACACAAGAGACCCAGTACTTC
NA	NA	TRBV19	TRBJ1-1	CATLGGFGTEAFF	TGTGCCACTCTAGGGGGTTTCGGCACTGAAGCTTTCTTT
once	TRBD2	TRBV7-9	TRBJ2-7	CASSQDGGGAREQYF	TGTGCCAGCAGCCAGGACGGCGGGGGGGCACGCGAGCAGTACTTC
NA	NA	TRBV9	TRBJ2-7	CASSVGGDSYEQYF	TGTGCCAGCAGCGTAGGCGGGGACTCCTACGAGCAGTACTTC
NA	NA	TRBV30	TRBJ2-3	CAWNLGQGRDTQYF	TGTGCCTGGAATTTAGGTCAGGGAAGAGATACGCAGTATTTT
NA	NA	TRBV4-1	TRBJ1-1	CASSQLMGGDTEAFF	TGCGCCAGCAGCCAACTAATGGGGGGGGACACTGAAGCTTTCTTT
NA	TRBD2	TRBV6-5	TRBJ2-3	CASNGLAGDTQYF	TGTGCCAGCAACGGACTAGCCGGAGATACGCAGTATTTT
NA	TRBD1	TRBV14	TRBJ2-7	CASSPPGQGTFEQYF	TGTGCCAGCAGCCCTCCGGGACAGGGTACTTTCGAGCAGTACTTC
NA	NA	TRBV9	TRBJ2-3	CASSLGQGYTDTQYF	TGTGCCAGCAGCCTCGGGCAGGGATACACAGATACGCAGTATTTT
NA	NA	TRBV7-3	TRBJ2-3	CASSAGLHTDTQYF	TGTGCCAGCAGTGCCGGACTACACACAGATACGCAGTATTTT
NA	TRBD1	TRBV19	TRBJ2-7	CASSFRTSGQRYEQYF	TGTGCCAGTAGTTTCCGGACTTCGGGACAGCGATACGAGCAGTACTTC
NA	TRBD2	TRBV6-6	TRBJ2-7	CASSLGLAGYEQYF	TGTGCCAGCAGCCTGGGACTAGCCGGCTACGAGCAGTACTTC
once	TRBD1	TRBV4-1	TRBJ2-1	CASSQGGQGYEQFF	TGCGCCAGCAGCCAAGGAGGACAGGGGTATGAGCAGTTCTTC
NA	NA	TRBV11-3	TRBJ2-3	CASSGAGSNTQYF	TGTGCCAGCAGCGGAGCAGGGTCAAATACGCAGTATTTT
NA	TRBD1	TRBV4-1	TRBJ2-2	CASSQDAGGKRSGELFF	TGCGCCAGCAGCCAAGATGCAGGGGGCAAAAGGTCCGGGGAGCTGTTTTTT
NA	TRBD1	TRBV5-5	TRBJ2-1	CASSPGQGSSYNEQFF	TGTGCCAGCAGCCCGGGACAGGGGTCCTCCTACAATGAGCAGTTCTTC
NA	NA	TRBV7-6	TRBJ1-1	CASSFGGGAVDTEAFF	TGTGCCAGCAGCTTCGGCGGTGGGGCGGTGGACACTGAAGCTTTCTTT
NA	NA	TRBV30	TRBJ1-1	CAWGPSMNTEAFF	TGTGCCTGGGGGCCAAGCATGAACACTGAAGCTTTCTTT
NA	TRBD2	TRBV7-9	TRBJ2-5	CASSAGLADETQYF	TGTGCCAGCAGCGCCGGCCTAGCGGATGAGACCCAGTACTTC
NA	NA	TRBV2	TRBJ2-7	CASSAPQDEGSYEQYF	TGTGCCAGCAGTGCTCCACAGGACGAAGGTTCCTACGAGCAGTACTTC
NA	NA	TRBV27	TRBJ1-1	CASSLGGAHTEAFF	TGTGCCAGCAGTTTAGGGGGCGCCCACACTGAAGCTTTCTTT
once	TRBD1	TRBV5-6	TRBJ1-4	CASSWLGGQANEKLFF	TGTGCCAGCAGCTGGCTCGGGGGACAGGCAAATGAAAAACTGTTTTTT
NA	TRBD1	TRBV12-5	TRBJ2-6	CASGPTGGFLSGANVLTF	TGTGCTAGTGGTCCGACAGGGGGATTCCTCTCTGGGGCCAACGTCCTGACTTTC
NA	NA	TRBV7-2	TRBJ1-2	CASSSGGMDYGYTF	TGTGCCAGCAGCTCGGGGGGGATGGACTATGGCTACACCTTC
NA	TRBD2	TRBV9	TRBJ2-7	CASSVGGLVSYEQYF	TGTGCCAGCAGCGTAGGGGGACTAGTCTCCTACGAGCAGTACTTC
NA	NA	TRBV9	TRBJ1-2	CASSVPYDRPKGGYTF	TGTGCCAGCAGCGTACCCTATGACAGGCCAAAGGGAGGCTACACCTTC
NA	NA	TRBV5-6	TRBJ1-6	CASSFSVSPLHF	TGTGCCAGCAGCTTTTCCGTTTCACCCCTCCACTTT
NA	TRBD1	TRBV7-9	TRBJ1-5	CASSETGTGVNQPQHF	TGTGCCAGCAGCGAAACCGGGACAGGGGTCAATCAGCCCCAGCATTTT
NA	TRBD2	TRBV15	TRBJ2-7	CATSRDTSGGAEQYF	TGTGCCACCAGCAGAGATACTAGCGGGGGGGCCGAGCAGTACTTC
NA	TRBD2	TRBV15	TRBJ2-1	CATSRQSGGTDNEQFF	TGTGCCACCAGCAGACAAAGCGGGGGGACAGACAATGAGCAGTTCTTC
NA	TRBD2	TRBV15	TRBJ2-1	CATSRDRAGGSYNEQFF	TGTGCCACCAGCAGAGATCGGGCGGGGGGAAGCTACAATGAGCAGTTCTTC
NA	TRBD1	TRBV29-1	TRBJ1-5	CSVTGGTDQPQHF	TGCAGCGTTACAGGGGGCACGGATCAGCCCCAGCATTTT
NA	NA	TRBV4-1	TRBJ2-7	CASAPRSGSYEQYF	TGCGCCAGCGCTCCCCGCTCGGGGTCCTACGAGCAGTACTTC
NA	NA	TRBV7-9	TRBJ2-7	CASSFANDYEQYF	TGTGCCAGCAGCTTTGCTAATGACTACGAGCAGTACTTC
few	NA	TRBV7-9	TRBJ1-1	CASRVTAGGSTEAFF	TGTGCCAGCAGAGTTACTGCGGGTGGCAGCACTGAAGCTTTCTTT
once	TRBD1	TRBV4-1	TRBJ2-1	CASSQDRDRDFYNEQFF	TGCGCCAGCAGCCAAGACCGGGACAGGGATTTCTACAATGAGCAGTTCTTC
NA	NA	TRBV11-2	TRBJ1-1	CASSPQVNTEAFF	TGTGCCAGCAGCCCACAGGTGAACACTGAAGCTTTCTTT
once	NA	TRBV7-8	TRBJ1-1	CASSLASLNTEAFF	TGTGCCAGCAGCTTAGCTTCTCTGAACACTGAAGCTTTCTTT